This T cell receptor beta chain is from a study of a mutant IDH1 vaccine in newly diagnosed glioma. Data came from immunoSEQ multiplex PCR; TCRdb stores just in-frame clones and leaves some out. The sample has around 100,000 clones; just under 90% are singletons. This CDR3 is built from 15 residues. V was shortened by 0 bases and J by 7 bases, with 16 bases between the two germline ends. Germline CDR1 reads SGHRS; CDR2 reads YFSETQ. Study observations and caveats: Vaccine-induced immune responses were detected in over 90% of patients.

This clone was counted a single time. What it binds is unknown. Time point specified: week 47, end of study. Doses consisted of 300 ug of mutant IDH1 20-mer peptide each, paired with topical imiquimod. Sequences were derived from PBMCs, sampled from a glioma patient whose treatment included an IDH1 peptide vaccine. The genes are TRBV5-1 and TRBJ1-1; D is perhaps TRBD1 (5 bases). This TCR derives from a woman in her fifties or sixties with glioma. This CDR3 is CASSLGGAGSLEAFF. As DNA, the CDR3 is TGCGCCAGCAGCTTGGGAGGGGCAGGGTCCCTTGAAGCTTTCTTT.